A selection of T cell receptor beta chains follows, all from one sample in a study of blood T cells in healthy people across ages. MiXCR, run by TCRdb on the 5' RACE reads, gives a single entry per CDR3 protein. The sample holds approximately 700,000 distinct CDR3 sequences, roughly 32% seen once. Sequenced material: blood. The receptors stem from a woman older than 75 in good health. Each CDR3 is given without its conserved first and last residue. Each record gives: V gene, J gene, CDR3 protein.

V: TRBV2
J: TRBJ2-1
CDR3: ASSDSGQGYNEQF

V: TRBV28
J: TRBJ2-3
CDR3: ASSFATLTDAQY

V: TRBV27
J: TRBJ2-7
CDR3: ASSSSGGPSYEQY

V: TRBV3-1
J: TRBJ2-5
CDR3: ASSQDRLAGINEQY

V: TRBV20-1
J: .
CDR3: SARYQGRETQY

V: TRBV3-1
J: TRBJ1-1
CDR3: ASSQSRDPNTEAF

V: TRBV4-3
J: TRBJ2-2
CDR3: ASSLGLAAGELF

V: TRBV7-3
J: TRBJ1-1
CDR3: ASSRGRATEAF

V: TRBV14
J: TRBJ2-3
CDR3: ASSLRTGFPSTDTQY

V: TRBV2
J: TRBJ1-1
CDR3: ASRAGQQNTEAF

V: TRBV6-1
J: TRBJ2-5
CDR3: ASSVYTSGGKVAEQY

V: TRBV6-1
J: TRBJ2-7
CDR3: ASSELDFYEQY

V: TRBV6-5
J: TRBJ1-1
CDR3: ASSYVRTWAGTEAF

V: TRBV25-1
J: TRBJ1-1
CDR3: ASSAFGTNTEAF

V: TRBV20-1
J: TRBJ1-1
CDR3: SAREGGPAEAF

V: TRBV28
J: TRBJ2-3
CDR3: ASSLRDRGCDTQY

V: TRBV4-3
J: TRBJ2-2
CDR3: ASSQGTLNTGELF

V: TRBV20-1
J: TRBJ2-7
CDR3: SADGEGTHHDYEQY

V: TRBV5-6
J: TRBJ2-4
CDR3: ASSLGVLRGVDIQY

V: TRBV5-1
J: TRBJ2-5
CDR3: ASSLTGAPETQY

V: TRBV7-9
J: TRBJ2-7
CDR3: ASTLREENGEQY

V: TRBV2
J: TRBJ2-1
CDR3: ASSLAAPGNEQF

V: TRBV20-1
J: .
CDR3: SASKASGGDYEQY

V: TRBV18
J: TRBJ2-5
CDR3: ASSPAVWETQY

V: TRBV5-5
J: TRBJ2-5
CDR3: ASSPRLQETQY

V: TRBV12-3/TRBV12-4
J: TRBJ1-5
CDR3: ASSLGDINQPQH

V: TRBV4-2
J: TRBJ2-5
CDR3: ASSQEGQAKETQY

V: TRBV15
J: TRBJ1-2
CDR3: ATSGLGTLTTDTGYT

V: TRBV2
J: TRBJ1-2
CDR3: ASSEAQGDSYGYT

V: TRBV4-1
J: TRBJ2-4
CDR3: ASSQDYSGAKNIQY

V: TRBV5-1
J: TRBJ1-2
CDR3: ASSRAGTENYGYT

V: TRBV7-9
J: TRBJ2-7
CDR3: ASRFYSGSSYEQY

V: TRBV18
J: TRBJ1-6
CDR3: ASSPLYGDYNSPLH

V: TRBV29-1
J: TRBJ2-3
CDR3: SVEVVVGATQY

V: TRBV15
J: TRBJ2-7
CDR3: ATSRGGLAGFYEQY

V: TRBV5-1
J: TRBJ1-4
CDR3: ASSRTGTGEEKLF

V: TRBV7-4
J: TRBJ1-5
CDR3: ASSFGGSEQPQH

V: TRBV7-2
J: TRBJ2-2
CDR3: ASSQAVGVGTGELF

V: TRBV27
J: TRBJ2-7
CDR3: ASSLGLGVSYEQY

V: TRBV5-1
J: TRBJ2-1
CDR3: ASSSAQRLAYNEQF

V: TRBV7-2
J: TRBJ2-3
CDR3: ASSPRLAGARTDTQY